A selection of T cell receptor beta chains follows, all from one sample in a study of T-cell reconstitution after alpha-beta-depleted transplantation in children. Using its own MiXCR run on the PCR reads, TCRdb lists one record per CDR3 protein. The table lists a few hundred thousand distinct CDR3 sequences, over 10% of them singletons. Sequenced material: PBMCs, mostly from graft donor cells, taken 360 days after TCRalphabeta/CD19-depleted stem cell transplant. The receptors shown here come from a male patient between 10 and 17 years old who had a stem cell transplant for acute myeloid leukemia, so the T cells may come from the graft donor. CDR3s include the opening cysteine and the closing phenylalanine or tryptophan. Fields, in order: V gene, CDR3 length, D gene, J gene, clone size, CDR3 DNA, CDR3 protein. D genes are given only for firm matches. Some rows have no size entry. The others give once, few or many, or a class for an expanded clone.

v_gene: TRBV12-3/TRBV12-4
len: 16
d_gene: NA
j_gene: TRBJ2-1
abundance: few
CDR3nt: TGTGCCAGCAGGCCATCCTTCCAGAGCTCCTACAATGAGCAGTTCTTC
CDR3aa: CASRPSFQSSYNEQFF

v_gene: TRBV5-4
len: 18
d_gene: TRBD2
j_gene: TRBJ2-4
abundance: few
CDR3nt: TGTGCCAGCAGCTTGGATGGACGGCTAGCGGTGGCCAAAAACATTCAGTACTTC
CDR3aa: CASSLDGRLAVAKNIQYF

v_gene: TRBV4-3
len: 16
d_gene: TRBD2
j_gene: TRBJ2-3
abundance: NA
CDR3nt: TGCGCCAGCAGCCAGCGCGGGAGGTGGTACGCAGATACGCAGTATTTT
CDR3aa: CASSQRGRWYADTQYF

v_gene: TRBV29-1
len: 13
d_gene: NA
j_gene: TRBJ2-5
abundance: NA
CDR3nt: TGCAGCGTTGAATTTGGGGTTCAAGAGACCCAGTACTTC
CDR3aa: CSVEFGVQETQYF

v_gene: TRBV20-1
len: 12
d_gene: NA
j_gene: TRBJ2-7
abundance: few
CDR3nt: TGCAGTGCTAGCATGCCCTCCTACGAGCAGTACTTC
CDR3aa: CSASMPSYEQYF

v_gene: TRBV20-1
len: 14
d_gene: NA
j_gene: TRBJ2-5
abundance: NA
CDR3nt: TGCAGTGCTAGAGAATTGGCGGGACGACTAACCCAGTACTTC
CDR3aa: CSARELAGRLTQYF

v_gene: TRBV11-2
len: 15
d_gene: TRBD2
j_gene: TRBJ2-7
abundance: many
CDR3nt: TGTGCCAGCAGCTTAGAGCCGGGAGGGCCTTACGAGCAGTACTTC
CDR3aa: CASSLEPGGPYEQYF

v_gene: TRBV9
len: 15
d_gene: TRBD2
j_gene: TRBJ2-1
abundance: once
CDR3nt: TGTGCCAGCAGCGGGGCTAGCGGCAGTAGTAATGAGCAGTTCTTC
CDR3aa: CASSGASGSSNEQFF

v_gene: TRBV7-9
len: 16
d_gene: TRBD2
j_gene: TRBJ2-1
abundance: few
CDR3nt: TGTGCCAGCAGCCGACTAGCGAGATTAGCTACGGATGAGCAGTTCTTC
CDR3aa: CASSRLARLATDEQFF

v_gene: TRBV11-2
len: 19
d_gene: NA
j_gene: TRBJ2-2
abundance: NA
CDR3nt: TGTGCCAGCAGCTTAGATTTTTGGGAGGGGCAGGGGGAAACCGGGGAGCTGTTTTTT
CDR3aa: CASSLDFWEGQGETGELFF

v_gene: TRBV10-2
len: 15
d_gene: TRBD2
j_gene: TRBJ2-1
abundance: NA
CDR3nt: TGCGCCAGCAGTGAAGGACTAGCGGTGATCTATGAGCAGTTCTTC
CDR3aa: CASSEGLAVIYEQFF

v_gene: TRBV5-1
len: 14
d_gene: NA
j_gene: TRBJ2-7
abundance: many
CDR3nt: TGCGCCAGCATGCGGACAGCCAACTCCTACGAGCAGTACTTC
CDR3aa: CASMRTANSYEQYF

v_gene: TRBV12-3/TRBV12-4
len: 15
d_gene: NA
j_gene: TRBJ1-2
abundance: NA
CDR3nt: TGTGCCAGCAGTCCCAAAGTGTCTTCTAAGCGTGGCTACACCTTC
CDR3aa: CASSPKVSSKRGYTF

v_gene: TRBV6-5
len: 15
d_gene: TRBD1
j_gene: TRBJ2-5
abundance: NA
CDR3nt: TGTGCCAGCAGTTACAGGGCGGACAGGACCGGGACCCAGTACTTC
CDR3aa: CASSYRADRTGTQYF